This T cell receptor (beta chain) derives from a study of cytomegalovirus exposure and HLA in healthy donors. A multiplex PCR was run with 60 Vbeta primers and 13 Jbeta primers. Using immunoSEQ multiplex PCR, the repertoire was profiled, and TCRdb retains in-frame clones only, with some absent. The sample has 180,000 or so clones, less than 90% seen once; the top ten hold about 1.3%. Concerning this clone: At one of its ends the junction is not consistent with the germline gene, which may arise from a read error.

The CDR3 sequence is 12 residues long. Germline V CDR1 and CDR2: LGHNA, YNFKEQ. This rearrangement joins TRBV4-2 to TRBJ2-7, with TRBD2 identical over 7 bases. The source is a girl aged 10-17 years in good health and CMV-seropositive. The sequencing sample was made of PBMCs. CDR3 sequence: CASSQGGGGTNF. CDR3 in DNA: TGTGCCAGCAGCCAAGGAGGCGGGGGAACGAACTTC.